The 28 T cell receptor beta chains below were found in one sample sequenced in a study of cytomegalovirus exposure and HLA in healthy donors. With 60 Vbeta and 13 Jbeta primers, the PCR was carried out. Profiling relied on immunoSEQ multiplex PCR, and the TCRdb table lists in-frame clones only, not all of them. The sample lists around 240,000 clones, roughly 80% occurring once. The specimen sequenced was PBMCs. The receptors derive from a woman between 40 and 50 years old in good health and CMV-seropositive.

The chain links TRBV7-6 to TRBJ2-5; D not resolved. V lost 1 base and J lost 5, with 5 bases in between. The germline gives CDR1 SGHVS, CDR2 FNYEAQ. This CDR3 spans 12 amino acids. The CDR3 loop is CASSLDRETQYF. CDR3 sequence (DNA): TGTGCCAGCAGCTTAGATCGGGAGACCCAGTACTTC. Using reference TRBV7-6 and TRBJ2-5 for the parts outside the CDR3, the full variable domain is GAGVSQSPRYKVTKRGQDVALRCDPISGHVSLYWYRQALGQGPEFLTYFNYEAQQDKSGLPNDRFSAERPEGSISTLTIQRTEQRDSAMYRCASSLDRETQYFGPGTRLLVL.

CDR3 residues: CASSVEIGAYEQYF. The CDR3 coding sequence is TGTGCCAGCAGCGTAGAGATAGGGGCGTACGAGCAGTACTTC. This chain joins TRBV9 and TRBJ2-7, with D perhaps TRBD1 (5 bases). This CDR3 has 14 residues. Trimming pared 0 bases from V and 4 bases from J, leaving 11 bases between. Per germline, CDR1 SGDLS and CDR2 YYNGEE.

J is TRBJ1-1 and V is TRBV30; D not resolved. Germline values: CDR1 GTSNPN, CDR2 SVGIG (reference sequence). The CDR3 has 13 residues. Trimming shortened V by 2 bases and J by 0 bases, and 7 bases separated the two germline ends. This CDR3 is CAWSQYLNTEAFF. CDR3 bases: TGTGCCTGGAGTCAATACTTGAACACTGAAGCTTTCTTT.

This chain connects TRBV5-4 to TRBJ1-2, with a tentative D call TRBD1 (6 bases). Trimming removed 4 bases at V and 4 bases at J, with 14 bases between. Germline-derived CDR1 and CDR2 are SGHNT and YYREEE (reference sequence). The CDR3 spans 14 residues. This CDR3 reads CASSLPGQTYGYTF. The CDR3 DNA reads TGTGCCAGCAGCCTGCCTGGACAGACCTATGGCTACACCTTC. The full variable domain, in which reference TRBV5-4 and TRBJ1-2 provide the parts outside the CDR3, is ETGVTQSPTHLIKTRGQQVTLRCSSQSGHNTVSWYQQALGQGPQFIFQYYREEENGRGNFPPRFSGLQFPNYSSELNVNALELDDSALYLCASSLPGQTYGYTFGSGTRLTVV.

The count of this clone is one. The chain couples TRBV6-1 to TRBJ1-2; D unresolved. In germline, CDR1 is MNHNS, CDR2 SASEGT. The CDR3 length is 15 residues. The V end was cut by 3 bases, the J end by 0 bases, with 11 bases between. DNA of the CDR3: TGTGCCAGCAGTGAGTATTCCGGGTCTAACTATGGCTACACCTTC. It yields the protein CASSEYSGSNYGYTF.

The rearrangement links TRBV10-3 to TRBJ1-6; D might be TRBD1 (5 bases). Germline values: CDR1 ENHRY, CDR2 SYGVKD. CDR3 length equals 13 residues. Trimming stripped 7 bases from V and 11 bases from J, with 15 bases between. CDR3 DNA sequence: TGTGCCATCACCATGACAGTGAGTGCACCCCTCCACTTT. This translates into CAITMTVSAPLHF.

This clone was observed a handful of times. The chain uses TRBV11-2 and TRBJ1-1, with D tentatively TRBD1 (6 bases). V dropped 6 bases and J dropped 5 bases, with 19 bases sitting between them. The CDR3 has 15 amino acids. Germline values: CDR1 SGHAT, CDR2 FQNNGV. This chain's CDR3 is CASREAWGHRTEAFF. The CDR3 nucleotides read TGTGCCAGCAGAGAGGCGTGGGGGCATCGGACTGAAGCTTTCTTT.

J is TRBJ2-7 and V is TRBV14, with TRBD1 matching over 8 bases. The V gene end was trimmed by 3 bases and the J gene end by 3 bases; junction bases not matched to a gene: 4. This CDR3 contains 14 residues. CDR1 is SGHDN, CDR2 FVKESK, per germline. CDR3 DNA sequence: TGTGCCAGCAGCCATACCGGGACAGGCTACGAGCAGTACTTC. Protein: CASSHTGTGYEQYF.

The CDR3 DNA reads as TGTGCCAGCAGACCCCCAGGGGGCACTGAAGCTTTCTTT. This gives the protein CASRPPGGTEAFF. The chain has TRBV7-2 and TRBJ1-1, with 7 bases identical to TRBD1. The CDR3 has 13 amino acids. From germline, CDR1 is SGHTA and CDR2 FQGNSA. Trimming removed 6 bases from V and 4 bases from J; junction bases left unmatched: 5.

The genes are TRBV9 and TRBJ1-2; D gene unclear. Germline CDR1 SGDLS, CDR2 YYNGEE. V was trimmed by 4 bases and J by 1 base, leaving 8 bases between them. CDR3 length: 13 residues. The CDR3 protein is CASSTRGNYGYTF. CDR3 sequence (DNA): TGTGCCAGCAGCACCCGGGGTAACTATGGCTACACCTTC.

The chain couples TRBV7-8 to TRBJ1-2; D is uncertain. The CDR3 contains 13 residues. The V gene lost 5 bases and the J gene lost 5 bases, with 12 bases spanning the gap. CDR1 is SGHVS, CDR2 FQNEAQ, per germline. CDR3 loop: CASSLAGFYGYTF. Written as DNA, the CDR3 is TGTGCCAGCAGCCTCGCGGGGTTTTATGGCTACACCTTC.

This clone came up a few times. The CDR3 coding sequence is TGCGCCAGCAGCTTGCAAGCGGGAGGCTCCTACGAGCAGTACTTC. It translates to CASSLQAGGSYEQYF. The chain links TRBV5-1 to TRBJ2-7; 9 bases agree with TRBD2. The V gene's germline CDR1 is SGHRS and CDR2 YFSETQ. The CDR3 covers 15 residues. V shed 1 base, J shed 0 bases, and the junction held 2 bases outside the gene matches.

Of note for this clone: One end of the junction is discordant with germline, which a read error may explain. This chain joins TRBV7-9 and TRBJ2-3; D is perhaps TRBD2 (5 bases). CDR3 length: 16 residues. Per the germline V gene, CDR1 is SEHNR and CDR2 is FQNEAQ (reference sequence). The CDR3 bases are TGTTCCAGCAGCTTCGGACTTGACTCTAGCACAGATACGCAGTATTTT. Residues: CSSSFGLDSSTDTQYF.

This clone was observed once. In DNA form, the CDR3 reads TGTGCCAGCAGTTACGACAGGAGCAATCAGCCCCAGCATTTT. It codes for CASSYDRSNQPQHF. The genes are TRBV6-5 and TRBJ1-5; perhaps TRBD1 as D (6 bases). The CDR3 has 14 amino acids. Deletions cut 2 bases from V and 1 base from J, with 6 bases between. Germline loops: CDR1 MNHEY, CDR2 SVGAGI.

The chain uses TRBV5-1 and TRBJ1-1; TRBD1 matches at 9 bases. CDR1 is SGHRS and CDR2 is YFSETQ in the germline V gene. J gave up 5 bases and V 4 bases, and 6 bases lay outside the gene matches. The CDR3 has 14 amino acids. CDR3 loop: CASSEDRGWTEAFF. The CDR3 nucleotides are TGCGCCAGCAGCGAGGACAGGGGATGGACTGAAGCTTTCTTT.

The chain is built from TRBV9 and TRBJ1-4, with TRBD1 identical over 8 bases. Germline V gives CDR1 SGDLS, CDR2 YYNGEE. V shed 4 bases, J shed 4 bases, and the junction held 6 bases outside the gene matches. CDR3 size: 15 residues. The chain's CDR3 is CASSPTGGINEKLFF. The DNA of the CDR3 is TGTGCCAGCAGCCCTACAGGGGGTATTAATGAAAAACTGTTTTTT.

The V gene is TRBV30, the J gene TRBJ2-3; 8 bases align to TRBD2. The germline V gene encodes CDR1 GTSNPN and CDR2 SVGIG (reference sequence). The CDR3 covers 15 residues. J was trimmed by 3 bases and V by 2 bases; bases with no gene match: 7. The CDR3 DNA follows: TGTGCCTGGAGTTTAACCGGGGGGGCGACAGATACGCAGTATTTT. Its protein is CAWSLTGGATDTQYF.

The genes are TRBV27 and TRBJ1-5; TRBD1 matches at 7 bases. The CDR3 is made up of 14 amino acids. CDR1 and CDR2 from the germline V gene are MNHEY and SMNVEV (reference sequence). V lost 4 bases and J lost 4; bases outside the gene matches: 4. CDR3 sequence reads: CASSSPGGNQPQHF. Here the CDR3 DNA reads TGTGCCAGCAGTTCTCCAGGGGGGAATCAGCCCCAGCATTTT.

This rearrangement joins TRBV10-3 to TRBJ1-2; D gene unclear. V shed 10 bases and J shed 7 bases, with 16 bases lying between them. CDR3 length: 12 residues. CDR1 and CDR2 from the germline V gene are ENHRY and SYGVKD. CDR3 sequence (DNA): TGTGCCACCAACCCTCCTGGACTTGGCTACACCTTC. Encoded protein: CATNPPGLGYTF.

This chain's CDR3 is CAWSAGDYNTGELFF. CDR3 DNA: TGTGCCTGGAGCGCAGGGGACTACAACACCGGGGAGCTGTTTTTT. The rearrangement joins TRBV30 to TRBJ2-2, with a possible D match to TRBD2 (7 bases). V was pared by 3 bases and J by 2 bases, with 13 bases between. CDR1 is GTSNPN, CDR2 SVGIG, per germline (reference sequence). This CDR3 has 15 residues. Combining the CDR3 with reference TRBV30 and TRBJ2-2 gives the whole variable domain SQTIHQWPATLVQPVGSPLSLECTVEGTSNPNLYWYRQAAGRGLQLLFYSVGIGQISSEVPQNLSASRPQDRQFILSSKKLLLSDSGFYLCAWSAGDYNTGELFFGEGSRLTVL.

V usage is TRBV23-1 and J usage is TRBJ1-1, with 7 positions matching TRBD1. TRBV23-1 is an open reading frame, and its role is uncertain. V lost 0 bases to trimming and J lost 5 bases; unmatched junction nucleotides: 3. CDR3 size: 14 residues. The DNA of the CDR3 is TGCGCCAGCAGTCAATCGACAGGGATGACTGAAGCTTTCTTT. It encodes CASSQSTGMTEAFF.

This sequence joins TRBV11-2 and TRBJ2-2; no definite D call. The CDR3 has 14 residues. CDR1 SGHAT and CDR2 FQNNGV come from the germline V gene. With 3 bases removed from V and 7 bases from J, the gap between germline ends came to 12 bases. DNA for the CDR3: TGTGCCAGCAGCTTCGTCACAAGAGGCGGGGAGCTGTTTTTT. Its protein is CASSFVTRGGELFF.

The chain combines TRBV4-2 with TRBJ2-1; TRBD2 matches 13 bases. Germline-derived CDR1 and CDR2 are LGHNA and YNFKEQ. This CDR3 has 15 residues. After removal of 5 bases from V and 4 bases from J, the junction contained 2 bases not matched to a gene. The CDR3 loop reads CASSRLAGGYNEQFF. In DNA form, the CDR3 reads TGTGCCAGCAGCAGACTAGCGGGGGGTTACAATGAGCAGTTCTTC.

The chain uses TRBV7-2 and TRBJ1-3; D is possibly TRBD1 (6 bases). CDR1 SGHTA and CDR2 FQGNSA come from the germline V gene. CDR3 length: 15 amino acids. Trimming pared 0 bases from V and 4 bases from J, leaving 10 bases between. The DNA for the CDR3 is TGTGCCAGCAGCTTAGCGGCAGGGGTAGGAAACACCATATATTTT. Its protein is CASSLAAGVGNTIYF.

Details on this clone: At one of its ends the junction is not consistent with the germline gene, which may arise from a read error. V gene TRBV7-9 combines with J gene TRBJ2-7; 7 positions match TRBD2. Per germline, CDR1 SEHNR and CDR2 FQNEAQ (reference sequence). This CDR3 has 14 amino acids. The CDR3 nucleotides read TGTTCCAGCAGCTGGACTAGTGCAAAGGACGAGCAGTACTTC. It yields the protein CSSSWTSAKDEQYF.

This clone was observed a handful of times. This sequence joins TRBV7-2 and TRBJ2-7; 11 bases align to TRBD2. Germline values: CDR1 SGHTA, CDR2 FQGNSA. CDR3 length equals 15 residues. The V segment lost 4 bases and the J segment 5 bases; nucleotides outside the gene matches: 7. CDR3 sequence reads: CASSSVLAGVNEQYF. DNA for the CDR3: TGTGCCAGCAGCTCAGTACTAGCGGGAGTAAACGAGCAGTACTTC.

DNA for the CDR3: TGTGCCAGCAGTTACCGACTAGCGGGAAAGTTCGATACGCAGTATTTT. Protein: CASSYRLAGKFDTQYF. The chain links TRBV13 to TRBJ2-3; TRBD2 agrees at 11 bases. CDR1 and CDR2 from the germline V gene are PRHDT and FYEKMQ (reference sequence). J lost 6 bases, V lost 6 bases, and 11 bases had no gene match. The CDR3 extends over 16 amino acids.

V is TRBV5-1 and J is TRBJ2-7, with a weak D call TRBD1 (6 bases). Germline-derived CDR1 and CDR2 are SGHRS and YFSETQ. This CDR3 is built from 16 residues. V gave up 0 bases and J gave up 3 bases, with 16 bases separating them. CDR3 bases: TGCGCCAGCAGCTTGGATCGCGGCAGGGGCGTCTACGAGCAGTACTTC. The encoded protein is CASSLDRGRGVYEQYF.